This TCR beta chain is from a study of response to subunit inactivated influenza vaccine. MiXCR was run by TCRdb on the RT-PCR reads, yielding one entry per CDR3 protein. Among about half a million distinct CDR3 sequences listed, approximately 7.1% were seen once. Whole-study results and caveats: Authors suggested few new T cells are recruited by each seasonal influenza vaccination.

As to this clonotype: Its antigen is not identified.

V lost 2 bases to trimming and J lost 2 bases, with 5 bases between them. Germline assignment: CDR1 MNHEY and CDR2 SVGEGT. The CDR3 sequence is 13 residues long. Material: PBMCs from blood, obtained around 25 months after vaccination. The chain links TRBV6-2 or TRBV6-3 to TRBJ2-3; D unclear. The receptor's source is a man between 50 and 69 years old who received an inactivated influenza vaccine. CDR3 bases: TGTGCCAGCAGTTACCAGCCCACAGATACGCAGTATTTT. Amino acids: CASSYQPTDTQYF.